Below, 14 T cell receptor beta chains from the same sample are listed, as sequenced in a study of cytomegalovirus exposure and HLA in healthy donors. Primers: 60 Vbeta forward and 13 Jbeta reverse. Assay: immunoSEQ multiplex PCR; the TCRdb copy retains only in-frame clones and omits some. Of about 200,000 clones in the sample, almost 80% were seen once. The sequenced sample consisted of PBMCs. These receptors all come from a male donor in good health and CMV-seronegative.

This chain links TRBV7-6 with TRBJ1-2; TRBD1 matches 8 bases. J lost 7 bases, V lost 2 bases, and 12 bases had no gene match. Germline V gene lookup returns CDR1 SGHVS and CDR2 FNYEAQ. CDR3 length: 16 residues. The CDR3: CASSLSPGGGLGGYTF. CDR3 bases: TGTGCCAGCAGCTTAAGCCCAGGGGGCGGACTAGGTGGCTACACCTTC.

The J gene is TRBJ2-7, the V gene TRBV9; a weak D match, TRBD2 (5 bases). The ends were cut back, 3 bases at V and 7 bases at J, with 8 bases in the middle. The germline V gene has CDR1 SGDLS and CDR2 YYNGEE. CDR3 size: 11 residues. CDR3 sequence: CASSDPGEQYF. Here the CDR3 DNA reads TGTGCCAGCAGCGACCCGGGGGAGCAGTACTTC.

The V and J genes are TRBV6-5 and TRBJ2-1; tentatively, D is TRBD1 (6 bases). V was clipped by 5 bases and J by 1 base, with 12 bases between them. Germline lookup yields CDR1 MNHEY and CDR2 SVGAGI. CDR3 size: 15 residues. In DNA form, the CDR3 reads TGTGCCAGCAGTATAGACAGGTCATCCTACAATGAGCAGTTCTTC. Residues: CASSIDRSSYNEQFF.

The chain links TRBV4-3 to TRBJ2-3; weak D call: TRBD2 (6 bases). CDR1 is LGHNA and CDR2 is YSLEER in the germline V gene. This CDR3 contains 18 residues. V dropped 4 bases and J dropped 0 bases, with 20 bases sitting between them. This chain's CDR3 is CASSRQGGSASSTDTQYF. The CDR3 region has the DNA TGCGCCAGCAGCCGCCAGGGAGGTAGCGCCTCTAGCACAGATACGCAGTATTTT.

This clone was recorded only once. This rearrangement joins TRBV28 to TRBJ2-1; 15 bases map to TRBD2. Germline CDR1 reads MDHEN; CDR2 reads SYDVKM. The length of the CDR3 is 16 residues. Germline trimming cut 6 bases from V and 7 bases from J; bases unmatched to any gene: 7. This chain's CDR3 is CASSRPGTSGRNEQFF. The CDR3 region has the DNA TGTGCCAGCAGCCGTCCCGGGACTAGCGGGAGGAATGAGCAGTTCTTC. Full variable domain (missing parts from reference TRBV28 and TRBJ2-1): DVKVTQSSRYLVKRTGEKVFLECVQDMDHENMFWYRQDPGLGLRLIYFSYDVKMKEKGDIPEGYSVSREKKERFSLILESASTNQTSMYLCASSRPGTSGRNEQFFGPGTRLTVL.

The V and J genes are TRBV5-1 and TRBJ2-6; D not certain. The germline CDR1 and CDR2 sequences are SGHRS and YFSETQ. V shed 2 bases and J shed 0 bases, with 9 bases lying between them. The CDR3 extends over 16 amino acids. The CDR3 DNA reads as TGCGCCAGCAGCTTAACAGAGAACTCTGGGGCCAACGTCCTGACTTTC. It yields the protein CASSLTENSGANVLTF.

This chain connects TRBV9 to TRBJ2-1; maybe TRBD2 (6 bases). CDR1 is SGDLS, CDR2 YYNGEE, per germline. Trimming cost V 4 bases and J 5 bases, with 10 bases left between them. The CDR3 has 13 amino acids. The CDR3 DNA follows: TGTGCCAGCAGCCAAGGCGGGAACAATGAGCAGTTCTTC. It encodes CASSQGGNNEQFF.

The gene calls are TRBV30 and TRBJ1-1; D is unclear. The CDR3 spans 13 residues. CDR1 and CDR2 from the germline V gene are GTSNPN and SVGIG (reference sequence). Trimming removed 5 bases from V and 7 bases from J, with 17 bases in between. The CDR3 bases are TGTGCCTGGGCCTCCCTCGGGGAAGGTGAAGCTTTCTTT. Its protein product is CAWASLGEGEAFF.

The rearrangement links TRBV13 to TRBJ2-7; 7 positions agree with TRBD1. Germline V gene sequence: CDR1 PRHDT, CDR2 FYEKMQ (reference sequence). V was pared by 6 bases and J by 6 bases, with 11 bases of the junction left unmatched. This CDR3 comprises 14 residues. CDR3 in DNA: TGTGCCAGCAGAATAGGGGGACAGTCCCTCGAGCAGTACTTC. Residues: CASRIGGQSLEQYF.

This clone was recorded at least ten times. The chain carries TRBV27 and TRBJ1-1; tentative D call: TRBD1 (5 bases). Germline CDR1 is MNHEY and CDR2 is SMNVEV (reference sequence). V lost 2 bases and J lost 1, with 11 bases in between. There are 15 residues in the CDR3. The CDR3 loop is CASSLRQKGNTEAFF. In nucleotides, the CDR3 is TGTGCCAGCAGTTTACGACAGAAAGGGAACACTGAAGCTTTCTTT.

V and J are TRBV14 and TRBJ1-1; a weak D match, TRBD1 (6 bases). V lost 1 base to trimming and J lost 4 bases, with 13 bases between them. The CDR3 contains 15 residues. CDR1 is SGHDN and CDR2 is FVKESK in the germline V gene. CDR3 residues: CASSQAYREGTEAFF. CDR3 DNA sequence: TGTGCCAGCAGCCAAGCCTACAGGGAGGGCACTGAAGCTTTCTTT.

In nucleotides, the CDR3 is TGTGCCAGCAGAACGCCGGGACAGGCGATTGCGGGGCCAGAGACCCAGTACTTC. Its protein is CASRTPGQAIAGPETQYF. The chain is built from TRBV5-6 and TRBJ2-5; TRBD1 matches 8 bases. The CDR3 spans 18 residues. Unmatched junction bases numbered 19, after V lost 5 bases and J lost 4 bases. Germline V lookup: CDR1 SGHDT, CDR2 YYEEEE.

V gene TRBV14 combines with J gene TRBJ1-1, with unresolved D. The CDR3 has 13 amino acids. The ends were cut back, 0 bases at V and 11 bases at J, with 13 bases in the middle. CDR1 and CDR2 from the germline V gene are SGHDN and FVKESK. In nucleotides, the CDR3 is TGTGCCAGCAGCCAAGATCTTGTAGCCTCGGCTTTCTTT. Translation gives CASSQDLVASAFF.

The CDR3 nucleotides read TGCGCCAGCACTAGCGGGGGGGAGCAGTTCTTC. Translation gives CASTSGGEQFF. The V gene is TRBV5-1, the J gene TRBJ2-1; 11 bases match TRBD2. Per the germline V gene, CDR1 is SGHRS and CDR2 is YFSETQ. Trimming removed 6 bases from V and 10 bases from J; junction bases left unmatched: 0. The CDR3 sequence is 11 residues long.